Presented here are 9 T cell receptor beta chains from one specimen sequenced in a study of regulatory T cells in long-lasting Graves disease. Indicated time point: persistent/refractory GD, antithyroid drugs over 5 years with positive TRAb. PBMC RNA was the source of the TCR library. Arm-PCR with iRepertoire HTBI primers amplified the CDR3 regions for these TCR beta libraries. TCRdb analysed the multiplex PCR reads with MiXCR anew, one entry per CDR3 protein. In the table there are approximately 690,000 distinct CDR3 sequences, approximately 29% of which are singletons. The sample here was peripheral blood mononuclear cells (PBMCs), taken when the disease was refractory, from a patient treated with antithyroid drugs. The receptors were gathered from a female donor with Graves disease.

V and J are TRBV6-9 and TRBJ1-5; D call uncertain. V was clipped by 3 bases and J by 4 bases, with 16 bases between them. This CDR3 region has 16 residues. Germline CDR1 reads MNHGY; CDR2 reads SVAAGI. The CDR3 sequence: CASSYGQITGNQPQHF. The DNA of the CDR3 is TGTGCCAGCAGTTACGGGCAAATTACGGGGAATCAGCCCCAGCATTTT.

This clonotype was recorded many times. This chain uses TRBV6-1 with TRBJ1-2; tentatively, D is TRBD1 (5 bases). This CDR3 comprises 16 residues. In germline, CDR1 is MNHNS, CDR2 SASEGT. V lost 6 bases, J lost 0 bases, and 17 bases lay in between. The CDR3 reads CASRQPQGEANYGYTF. DNA for the CDR3: TGTGCCAGCAGACAACCTCAGGGAGAGGCTAACTATGGCTACACCTTC.

The rearrangement joins TRBV5-1 to TRBJ2-2, with a weak D call TRBD2 (6 bases). The CDR3 has 14 amino acids. Germline CDR1 is SGHRS and CDR2 is YFSETQ. V shed 3 bases and J shed 3 bases, with 9 bases lying between them. For the CDR3, the DNA is TGCGCCAGCAGCTGGCGGGACGACACCGGGGAGCTGTTTTTT. Translation: CASSWRDDTGELFF.

The chain uses TRBV30 and TRBJ1-2; maybe TRBD1 (6 bases). The CDR3 has 14 residues. CDR1 is GTSNPN, CDR2 SVGIG, per germline (reference sequence). V gave up 0 bases and J gave up 8 bases, with 16 bases separating them. The CDR3 protein is CAWSVPGGAEGYTF. DNA of the CDR3: TGTGCCTGGAGTGTACCTGGGGGCGCAGAGGGCTACACCTTC.

In its sample, this clonotype was seen many times. The chain is built from TRBV12-3 or TRBV12-4 and TRBJ1-2, with a weak D call TRBD1 (6 bases). V lost 0 bases and J 5 bases, leaving 7 bases between the germline ends. This CDR3 contains 13 residues. The CDR3 is CASSLATGYGYTF. The CDR3 DNA reads as TGTGCCAGCAGTTTAGCTACAGGGTATGGCTACACCTTC.

This clonotype has more than one count but fewer than ten. V and J are TRBV9 and TRBJ2-7; unclear D gene. Trimming stripped 0 bases from V and 0 bases from J, with 10 bases between. This CDR3 is 15 amino acids long. Germline V gene sequence: CDR1 SGDLS, CDR2 YYNGEE. In nucleotides, the CDR3 is TGTGCCAGCAGCGTAGACGCGTCAGGCTCCTACGAGCAGTACTTC. This gives the protein CASSVDASGSYEQYF.

This chain links TRBV3-1 with TRBJ1-3, with D hard to call. The ends were cut back, 5 bases at V and 4 bases at J, with 12 bases in the middle. The germline gives CDR1 LGHDT, CDR2 YNNKEL (reference sequence). The CDR3 is made up of 14 amino acids. The CDR3 here is CASSGISRGNTIYF. CDR3 nucleotide sequence: TGTGCCAGCAGCGGAATAAGTCGGGGAAACACCATATATTTT.

This clonotype was seen at least ten times. The CDR3 DNA reads as TGTGCCAGCAGCTTAGCCCGACAGGGAACACGCTATGGCTACACCTTC. It yields the protein CASSLARQGTRYGYTF. The V call is TRBV11-2, the J call TRBJ1-2, with 7 bases that match TRBD1. Germline CDR1 reads SGHAT; CDR2 reads FQNNGV. The CDR3 is made up of 16 amino acids. The V gene end was trimmed by 1 base and the J gene end by 4 bases; junction bases not matched to a gene: 9.

The CDR3 coding sequence is TGTGCCAGCAGCAGGGGACAGATGGGCTATGGCTACACCTTC. Protein: CASSRGQMGYGYTF. The chain links TRBV6-2 or TRBV6-3 to TRBJ1-2, with 7 positions matching TRBD1. The CDR3 totals 14 residues. V trimming: 6 bases; J trimming: 4 bases; junction bases outside the gene matches: 8. The germline gives CDR1 MNHEY, CDR2 SVGEGT.